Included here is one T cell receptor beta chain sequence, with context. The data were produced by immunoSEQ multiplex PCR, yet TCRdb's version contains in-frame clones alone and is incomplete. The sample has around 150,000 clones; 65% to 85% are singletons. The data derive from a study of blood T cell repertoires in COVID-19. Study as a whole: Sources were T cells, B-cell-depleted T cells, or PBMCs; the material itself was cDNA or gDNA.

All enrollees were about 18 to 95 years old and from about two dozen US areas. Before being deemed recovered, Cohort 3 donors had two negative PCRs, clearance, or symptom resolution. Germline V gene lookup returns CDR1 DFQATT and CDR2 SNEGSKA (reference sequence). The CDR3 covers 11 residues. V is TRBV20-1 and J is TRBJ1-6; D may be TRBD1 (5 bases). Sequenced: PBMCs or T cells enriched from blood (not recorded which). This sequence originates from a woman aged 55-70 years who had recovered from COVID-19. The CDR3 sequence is CGWRGNSPLHF. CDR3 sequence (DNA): TGCGGCTGGAGGGGAAATTCACCCCTCCACTTT.